These 24 T cell receptor beta chains originate from one sample sequenced in a study of blood T cell repertoires in COVID-19. TCRdb's copy holds only in-frame clones and misses some; the assay was immunoSEQ multiplex PCR. The table records around 23,000 clones, roughly 90% of them present only once. Material for sequencing was peripheral blood. The receptors stem from a human donor with acute or convalescent COVID-19. The donor label of this sample is uncertain.

This chain uses TRBV3-1 (or the pseudogene TRBV3-2) with TRBJ2-7; D not resolved. The CDR3 has 14 residues. In germline, CDR1 is LGHDT, CDR2 YNNKEL (reference sequence). Trimming removed 4 bases from V and 2 bases from J, with 12 bases in between. For the CDR3, the DNA is TGTGCCAGCAGCCTTAGTTCTATGGCCTACGAGCAGTACTTC. Translating it yields CASSLSSMAYEQYF.

This chain links TRBV11-2 with TRBJ2-3, with D uncertain. Trimming took 1 base from V and 0 from J, leaving 11 bases between them. The CDR3 contains 16 residues. Germline V lookup: CDR1 SGHAT, CDR2 FQNNGV. The CDR3 DNA is TGTGCCAGCAGCTTAGTGGATGCGGCTAGCACAGATACGCAGTATTTT. It translates to CASSLVDAASTDTQYF.

The gene calls are TRBV27 and TRBJ1-2, with D unresolved. This CDR3 spans 15 amino acids. In germline, CDR1 is MNHEY, CDR2 SMNVEV (reference sequence). Trimming took off 2 bases at V and 4 bases at J, with 14 bases between the two ends. The DNA for the CDR3 is TGTGCCAGCAGTTTAGATGGGAGACCGGGCTATGGCTACACCTTC. It codes for CASSLDGRPGYGYTF.

The V call is TRBV6-2 or TRBV6-3, the J call TRBJ2-3; 9 bases fit TRBD2. The CDR3 loop spans 16 amino acids. CDR1 is MNHEY, CDR2 SVGEGT, per germline. With V trimmed by 2 bases and J by 6 bases, 9 bases remained unmatched. The CDR3: CASSYELAGYYDTQYF. As DNA, the CDR3 is TGTGCCAGCAGTTACGAGCTAGCGGGATATTACGATACGCAGTATTTT.

A single count supports this clone. The rearrangement uses TRBV11-2 and TRBJ2-2, with D maybe TRBD1 (5 bases). V was clipped by 4 bases and J by 3 bases, with 9 bases between them. The CDR3 has 14 residues. CDR1 SGHAT and CDR2 FQNNGV come from the germline V gene. CDR3 loop: CASSSDRHTGELFF. In nucleotides, the CDR3 is TGTGCCAGCAGCTCCGACAGACACACCGGGGAGCTGTTTTTT.

A single count supports this clone. The chain uses TRBV4-1 and TRBJ2-7; 8 nucleotides match TRBD1. This CDR3 spans 17 amino acids. Germline CDR1 reads MGHRA; CDR2 reads YSYEKL. Losses at the gene ends were 1 base for V and 7 bases for J; bases not matched to a gene: 15. In DNA form, the CDR3 reads TGCGCCAGCAGCCAAGCGCCAAAACGGACAGGGAGTTCGGAGCAGTACTTC. Translation: CASSQAPKRTGSSEQYF.

The chain joins TRBV27 to TRBJ1-2; TRBD1 aligns across 10 bases. V dropped 4 bases and J dropped 4; count of bases not matched to a gene: 6. This CDR3 is built from 15 residues. The germline V gene has CDR1 MNHEY and CDR2 SMNVEV (reference sequence). The CDR3 DNA follows: TGTGCCAGCAGTTCGACAGGGGGCCCTCTCTATGGCTACACCTTC. Translated, it gives CASSSTGGPLYGYTF.

V usage is TRBV6-5 and J usage is TRBJ1-1; perhaps TRBD1 as D (5 bases). Trimming pared 0 bases from V and 0 bases from J, leaving 8 bases between. The CDR3 contains 15 residues. Germline assignment: CDR1 MNHEY and CDR2 SVGAGI. The CDR3: CASSYSVRVNTEAFF. The CDR3 DNA reads as TGTGCCAGCAGTTACTCCGTCAGGGTGAACACTGAAGCTTTCTTT.

V usage is TRBV3-1 (or the pseudogene TRBV3-2) and J usage is TRBJ1-4; D perhaps matches TRBD1 (5 bases). V dropped 2 bases and J dropped 5 bases, with 12 bases sitting between them. Germline CDR1 and CDR2: LGHDT and YNNKEL (reference sequence). The CDR3 length is 15 residues. The CDR3: CASSQSQGTNEKLFF. CDR3 sequence (DNA): TGTGCCAGCAGCCAAAGCCAGGGTACAAATGAAAAACTGTTTTTT.

This clone was recorded a few times. The genes are TRBV5-6 and TRBJ2-4, with 9 bases aligning to TRBD2. The CDR3 has 19 residues. V dropped 7 bases and J dropped 2; count of bases not matched to a gene: 19. Germline CDR1 reads SGHDT; CDR2 reads YYEEEE. CDR3 DNA: TGTGCCAGCTTCAAAGGACTAGCGCCAGGTGAAGGGACCAAAAACATTCAGTACTTC. It is translated as CASFKGLAPGEGTKNIQYF.

V and J are TRBV7-6 and TRBJ2-3; a possible D gene is TRBD2 (6 bases). In germline, CDR1 is SGHVS, CDR2 FNYEAQ. The CDR3 sequence is 19 residues long. Trimming cost V 3 bases and J 0 bases, with 22 bases left between them. The CDR3 DNA reads TGTGCCAGCAGCTTCTTTTCGGGAGCTGGGGCCTCTAGCACAGATACGCAGTATTTT. Amino acid sequence: CASSFFSGAGASSTDTQYF.

V gene TRBV5-6 combines with J gene TRBJ2-2; D unresolved. The germline V gene encodes CDR1 SGHDT and CDR2 YYEEEE. Deletions cut 4 bases from V and 2 bases from J, with 12 bases between. The CDR3 totals 15 residues. The CDR3 coding sequence is TGTGCCAGCAGCCCAGTAGCCTTAAACACCGGGGAGCTGTTTTTT. Protein: CASSPVALNTGELFF.

The rearrangement joins TRBV7-9 to TRBJ1-4, with D possibly TRBD1 on 6 matching bases. Germline V gene sequence: CDR1 SEHNR, CDR2 FQNEAQ (reference sequence). The CDR3 is made up of 15 amino acids. Trimming shortened V by 6 bases and J by 12 bases, and 23 bases separated the two germline ends. For the CDR3, the DNA is TGTGCCAGCAGTAACCAAGGGGGGGGGCGGACCCAACTGTTTTTT. Translation gives CASSNQGGGRTQLFF. The full variable domain, rest sourced from reference TRBV7-9 and TRBJ1-4, is DTGVSQNPRHKITKRGQNVTFRCDPISEHNRLYWYRQTLGQGPEFLTYFQNEAQLEKSRLLSDRFSAERPKGSFSTLEIQRTEQGDSAMYLCASSNQGGGRTQLFFGSGTQLSVL.

The table lists this clone with a count of one. The chain is built from TRBV6-1 and TRBJ1-1; D is possibly TRBD1 (5 bases). CDR1 is MNHNS, CDR2 SASEGT, per germline. V lost 3 bases and J lost 7, with 12 bases in between. This CDR3 comprises 13 residues. The CDR3 coding sequence is TGTGCCAGCAGTGACAGGGCTCAGGGTGAAGCTTTCTTT. Translated: CASSDRAQGEAFF.

The chain recombines TRBV3-1 (or the pseudogene TRBV3-2) with TRBJ1-2; D is possibly TRBD1 (5 bases). V lost 7 bases and J lost 8, with 14 bases in between. The germline gives CDR1 LGHDT, CDR2 YNNKEL (reference sequence). This CDR3 has 12 amino acids. CDR3 residues: CASKGAGDGYTF. The CDR3 nucleotides are TGTGCCAGCAAAGGGGCGGGGGACGGCTACACCTTC.

V usage is TRBV18 and J usage is TRBJ2-7; 7 bases match TRBD2. Looked up from germline, CDR1 is KGHSH and CDR2 is LQKENI. The CDR3 has 14 amino acids. V gave up 3 bases and J gave up 3 bases; unmatched junction bases: 5. The DNA of the CDR3 is TGTGCCAGCTCACCTCGGGGGGTAAGCTACGAGCAGTACTTC. It specifies CASSPRGVSYEQYF.

This sequence joins TRBV7-2 and TRBJ1-2; D gene ambiguous. Germline loops: CDR1 SGHTA, CDR2 FQGNSA. The CDR3 is 15 amino acids. V was shortened by 1 base and J by 7 bases, with 16 bases between the two germline ends. This chain's CDR3 is CASSLDSTESGGYTF. DNA of the CDR3: TGTGCCAGCAGCTTAGATTCCACAGAATCAGGTGGCTACACCTTC.

CDR3 DNA: TGTGCCAGCAGCGTAGATAGCGGGAGGACGATCACAGATACGCAGTATTTT. Its translation: CASSVDSGRTITDTQYF. V and J are TRBV9 and TRBJ2-3; 10 nucleotides align to TRBD2. There are 17 residues in the CDR3. The V and J ends lost 0 bases and 2 bases, in that order; junction bases with no gene match: 6. CDR1 SGDLS and CDR2 YYNGEE come from the germline V gene. Complete variable domain (other parts from reference TRBV9 and TRBJ2-3): DSGVTQTPKHLITATGQRVTLRCSPRSGDLSVYWYQQSLDQGLQFLIQYYNGEERAKGNILERFSAQQFPDLHSELNLSSLELGDSALYFCASSVDSGRTITDTQYFGPGTRLTVL.

This sequence joins TRBV29-1 and TRBJ2-5; 11 bases align to TRBD1. This CDR3 has 14 residues. Germline CDR1 and CDR2: SQVTM and ANQGSEA. J lost 5 bases, V lost 5 bases, and 7 bases had no gene match. CDR3 DNA sequence: TGCAGCGTTAGGGACAGGGGGTCATTTGAGACCCAGTACTTC. Translated, it gives CSVRDRGSFETQYF. The complete variable domain, with remaining parts taken from reference TRBV29-1 and TRBJ2-5, reads SAVISQKPSRDICQRGTSLTIQCQVDSQVTMMFWYRQQPGQSLTLIATANQGSEATYESGFVIDKFPISRPNLTFSTLTVSNMSPEDSSIYLCSVRDRGSFETQYFGPGTRLLVL.

This clone occurred once. The J gene is TRBJ2-3, the V gene TRBV11-3; no definite D call. Trimming removed 3 bases from V and 1 base from J, with 11 bases in between. Germline V gives CDR1 SGHNT, CDR2 YENEEA. The CDR3 consists of 15 residues. The CDR3 spells CASSFGGDRTDTQYF. For the CDR3, the DNA is TGTGCCAGCAGCTTCGGTGGAGACCGCACAGATACGCAGTATTTT.

The genes are TRBV19 and TRBJ1-1; D is undetermined. V was cut by 7 bases and J by 1 base, with 10 bases left in between. This CDR3 contains 13 residues. Germline V gene data show CDR1 as LNHDA and CDR2 as SQIVND (reference sequence). In DNA, the CDR3 is TGTGCCAGTACCACGACACGGAACACTGAAGCTTTCTTT. Protein sequence: CASTTTRNTEAFF.

This chain links TRBV6-2 or TRBV6-3 with TRBJ1-5, with TRBD1 matching 11 bases. The ends lost 0 bases at V and 7 bases at J; junction bases unmatched: 2. The CDR3 runs 15 residues. In germline, CDR1 is MNHEY, CDR2 SVGEGT. The CDR3 nucleotides are TGTGCCAGCAGTTACTCGGGACAGGGGGAACAGCCCCAGCATTTT. Encoded protein: CASSYSGQGEQPQHF.

In nucleotides, the CDR3 is TGTGCCAGCAGTTGGGGACAGGGTGTATTGAACACTGAAGCTTTCTTT. As protein: CASSWGQGVLNTEAFF. The chain employs TRBV6-5 and TRBJ1-1; 9 bases fit TRBD1. CDR3 length: 16 residues. After removal of 4 bases from V and 0 bases from J, the junction contained 6 bases not matched to a gene. From germline, CDR1 is MNHEY and CDR2 SVGAGI.

The rearrangement links TRBV23-1 to TRBJ2-3; 7 positions agree with TRBD2. TRBV23-1 is an ORF, with its function uncertain. J lost 2 bases, V lost 3 bases, and 8 bases had no gene match. This CDR3 region has 16 residues. CDR3 protein: CASSQPSGHNTDTQYF. The CDR3 DNA reads TGCGCCAGCAGTCAGCCTAGCGGACATAACACAGATACGCAGTATTTT.